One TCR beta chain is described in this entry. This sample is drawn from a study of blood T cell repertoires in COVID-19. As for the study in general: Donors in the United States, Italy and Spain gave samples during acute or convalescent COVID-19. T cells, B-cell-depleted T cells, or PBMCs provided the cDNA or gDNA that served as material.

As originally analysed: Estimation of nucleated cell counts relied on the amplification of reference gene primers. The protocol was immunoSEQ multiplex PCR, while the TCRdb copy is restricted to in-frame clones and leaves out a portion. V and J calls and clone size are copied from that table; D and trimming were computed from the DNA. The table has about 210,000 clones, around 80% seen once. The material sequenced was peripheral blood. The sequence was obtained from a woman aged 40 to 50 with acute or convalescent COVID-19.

CDR3 sequence: CASSPAGSGNTIYF. The CDR3 nucleotides read TGTGCCAGCAGTCCCGCCGGCTCTGGAAACACCATATATTTT. This sequence joins TRBV6-5 and TRBJ1-3; unclear D gene. Germline V lookup: CDR1 MNHEY, CDR2 SVGAGI. This CDR3 spans 14 amino acids. The germline V and J ends were trimmed by 5 bases and 0 bases, with 8 bases remaining between them.